Each of the 28 T cell receptor beta chains below was sequenced from the same sample in a study of T cells in Graves' hyperthyroidism and ophthalmopathy. Amplification targeted TCR beta CDR3 regions from RNA transcripts. The HTBI primer set drove a first-round RT-PCR of the TCR CDR3. MiXCR, applied by TCRdb to the multiplex PCR reads, yields one record per CDR3 protein. The table lists some 600,000 distinct CDR3 sequences, approximately 13% of them singletons. The sequencing sample was made of blood. Receptors originate from a woman aged 30 to 39 with Graves' hyperthyroidism that later progressed to Graves' ophthalmopathy.

This clonotype was counted ten times or more. The chain recombines TRBV7-2 with TRBJ1-1; D is unclear. This CDR3 contains 12 residues. Trimming took off 1 base at V and 9 bases at J, with 9 bases between the two ends. Looked up from germline, CDR1 is SGHTA and CDR2 is FQGNSA. The CDR3 bases are TGTGCCAGCAGCTTAGATGGTCAGAAAGCTTTCTTT. This sequence encodes CASSLDGQKAFF.

This clonotype was seen more than once but under ten times. The chain combines TRBV3-1 with TRBJ1-1; D possibly corresponds to TRBD1 (5 bases). Trimming shortened V by 0 bases and J by 0 bases, and 14 bases separated the two germline ends. Germline V gene data show CDR1 as LGHDT and CDR2 as YNNKEL (reference sequence). This CDR3 has 17 residues. CDR3 DNA sequence: TGTGCCAGCAGCCAAGAAGCCTTAGGGGAAGTGAACACTGAAGCTTTCTTT. It specifies CASSQEALGEVNTEAFF.

The table lists this clonotype with many counts. This chain joins TRBV3-1 and TRBJ1-2, with D perhaps matching TRBD1 (5 bases). Germline assignment: CDR1 LGHDT and CDR2 YNNKEL (reference sequence). This CDR3 has 15 amino acids. The V end lost 1 base, the J end lost 3 bases, and 12 bases lay between the germline ends. The CDR3 is CASSQAARGDYGYTF. The CDR3 DNA sequence: TGTGCCAGCAGCCAAGCGGCTCGGGGGGACTATGGCTACACCTTC.

This clonotype was counted at least ten times. This sequence joins TRBV5-1 and TRBJ2-5, with D perhaps TRBD2 (5 bases). CDR3 length: 12 amino acids. Germline V gene lookup returns CDR1 SGHRS and CDR2 YFSETQ. Between the trimmed V and J ends, which lost 5 bases and 2 bases, there was a span of 7 bases. This CDR3 is CASSRGQETQYF. The CDR3 DNA follows: TGCGCCAGCAGTAGAGGGCAAGAGACCCAGTACTTC. The entire variable domain, with the rest obtained from reference TRBV5-1 and TRBJ2-5, is as follows: KAGVTQTPRYLIKTRGQQVTLSCSPISGHRSVSWYQQTPGQGLQFLFEYFSETQRNKGNFPGRFSGRQFSNSRSEMNVSTLELGDSALYLCASSRGQETQYFGPGTRLLVL.

This clonotype was seen repeatedly, ten times or more. The V and J genes are TRBV19 and TRBJ1-4; 11 bases align to TRBD1. CDR3 length: 15 residues. V lost 9 bases and J lost 2; bases outside the gene matches: 5. CDR1 and CDR2 (germline): LNHDA, SQIVND (reference sequence). CDR3 DNA: TGTGCCAGCGGACAGGGGGCGCCTACTAATGAAAAACTGTTTTTT. This translates into CASGQGAPTNEKLFF. The whole variable domain, remainder taken from reference TRBV19 and TRBJ1-4, is DGGITQSPKYLFRKEGQNVTLSCEQNLNHDAMYWYRQDPGQGLRLIYYSQIVNDFQKGDIAEGYSVSREKKESFPLTVTSAQKNPTAFYLCASGQGAPTNEKLFFGSGTQLSVL.

This clonotype has just a few counts. The rearrangement joins TRBV19 to TRBJ1-4; 8 bases are shared with TRBD1. V trimming: 5 bases; J trimming: 3 bases; junction bases outside the gene matches: 5. Germline V CDR1 and CDR2: LNHDA, SQIVND (reference sequence). This CDR3 spans 15 amino acids. The CDR3 nucleotides are TGTGCCAGTAGTTCCCAGACAGGGGCTAATGAAAAACTGTTTTTT. Protein sequence: CASSSQTGANEKLFF.

This clonotype was found many times. The CDR3 bases are TGTGCCAGTCACAACCAGGGGTCTGAGCAGTTCTTC. Its protein is CASHNQGSEQFF. V and J are TRBV19 and TRBJ2-1; weak D call: TRBD1 (6 bases). The CDR3 consists of 12 residues. V dropped 8 bases and J dropped 9 bases, with 14 bases sitting between them. Germline CDR1 reads LNHDA; CDR2 reads SQIVND (reference sequence).

This clonotype came up many times. The chain joins TRBV12-3 or TRBV12-4 to TRBJ2-7; 11 nucleotides line up with TRBD2. Trimming cost V 6 bases and J 2 bases; bases outside gene matches: 9. The CDR3 has 16 residues. The CDR3 DNA is TGTGCCAGCAGCCTAGAGGGGACTAGCGGACCCTACGAGCAGTACTTC. This gives the protein CASSLEGTSGPYEQYF.

This clonotype was counted a few times. The chain combines TRBV5-6 with TRBJ1-2; 8 bases line up with TRBD1. J was trimmed by 8 bases and V by 0 bases; bases with no gene match: 9. The CDR3 is 15 residues long. The germline V gene has CDR1 SGHDT and CDR2 YYEEEE. CDR3 nucleotides: TGTGCCAGCAGCTTGGGGGGGACAGGCCCTTTCGGCTACACCTTC. It codes for CASSLGGTGPFGYTF. The full variable domain, completed using reference TRBV5-6 and TRBJ1-2, is DAGVTQSPTHLIKTRGQQVTLRCSPKSGHDTVSWYQQALGQGPQFIFQYYEEEERQRGNFPDRFSGHQFPNYSSELNVNALLLGDSALYLCASSLGGTGPFGYTFGSGTRLTVV.

This clonotype has more than one count but fewer than ten. The V call is TRBV19, the J call TRBJ1-2; D is perhaps TRBD1 (5 bases). V lost 3 bases, J lost 7 bases, and 12 bases lay in between. The CDR3 contains 13 residues. Germline V gene data show CDR1 as LNHDA and CDR2 as SQIVND (reference sequence). In DNA form, the CDR3 reads TGTGCCAGTAGTATCAGCCAGGGTGCTGGCTACACCTTC. Translating it yields CASSISQGAGYTF.

This clonotype has ten or more counts. This chain joins TRBV19 and TRBJ2-1, with 7 bases identical to TRBD2. The CDR3 has 15 residues. Germline CDR1 and CDR2: LNHDA and SQIVND (reference sequence). V was pared by 1 base and J by 4 bases, with 4 bases of the junction left unmatched. The CDR3 sequence is CASSIASGDYNEQFF. As DNA, the CDR3 is TGTGCCAGTAGTATAGCGAGCGGGGATTACAATGAGCAGTTCTTC. Drawing the rest from reference TRBV19 and TRBJ2-1, the complete variable domain is DGGITQSPKYLFRKEGQNVTLSCEQNLNHDAMYWYRQDPGQGLRLIYYSQIVNDFQKGDIAEGYSVSREKKESFPLTVTSAQKNPTAFYLCASSIASGDYNEQFFGPGTRLTVL.

This clonotype has only a few counts. This chain connects TRBV13 to TRBJ2-1; D tentatively fits TRBD1 or TRBD2 (5 bases each). The CDR3 spans 16 residues. CDR1 and CDR2 (germline): PRHDT, FYEKMQ (reference sequence). The V end was cut by 5 bases, the J end by 2 bases, with 16 bases between. The CDR3 region is CASSPGTGPTYNEQFF. CDR3 sequence (DNA): TGTGCCAGCAGCCCCGGCACGGGGCCTACCTACAATGAGCAGTTCTTC.

A note on this clonotype: A clone one base away is much larger, so this may be a read error. The CDR3 DNA reads TGTGCCAGCAGCCCCTTAGGGACACTAGCCTACGAGCAGTACTTC. Protein sequence: CASSPLGTLAYEQYF. The V gene is TRBV7-6, the J gene TRBJ2-7; D may be TRBD1 (6 bases). From germline, CDR1 is SGHVS and CDR2 FNYEAQ. Deletions cut 5 bases from V and 2 bases from J, with 16 bases between. This CDR3 comprises 15 residues. Full variable domain (remainder filled in from reference TRBV7-6 and TRBJ2-7): GAGVSQSPRYKVTKRGQDVALRCDPISGHVSLYWYRQALGQGPEFLTYFNYEAQQDKSGLPNDRFSAERPEGSISTLTIQRTEQRDSAMYRCASSPLGTLAYEQYFGPGTRLTVT.

The CDR3 loop reads CASSQRTDYNSPLHF. CDR3 coding DNA: TGTGCCAGCAGCCAGCGGACAGATTATAATTCACCCCTCCACTTT. This rearrangement joins TRBV4-2 to TRBJ1-6, with a possible D match to TRBD1 (6 bases). The CDR3 has 15 residues. Germline loops: CDR1 LGHNA, CDR2 YNFKEQ. V lost 3 bases and J lost 4, with 10 bases in between.

This clonotype was recorded a few times. The chain joins TRBV30 to TRBJ2-7, with 8 bases matching TRBD1. V trimming: 2 bases; J trimming: 7 bases; junction bases outside the gene matches: 4. Germline V CDR1 and CDR2: GTSNPN, SVGIG (reference sequence). The CDR3 contains 12 residues. This CDR3 reads CAWSQGADEQYF. The CDR3 region has the DNA TGTGCCTGGAGTCAGGGGGCGGATGAGCAGTACTTC.

There are many counts of this clonotype. The rearrangement joins TRBV11-1 to TRBJ2-7; 10 bases align to TRBD2. The CDR3 is 16 residues long. The germline gives CDR1 SGHAT, CDR2 FQDESV (reference sequence). Trimming took 1 base from V and 3 from J; bases not matched to a gene: 6. The CDR3 sequence: CASSLGIAGGIYEQYF. The CDR3 coding sequence is TGTGCCAGCAGCTTAGGTATAGCGGGAGGAATCTACGAGCAGTACTTC.

This clonotype occurred many times. The J gene is TRBJ2-5, the V gene TRBV11-3, with a tentative D call TRBD2 (5 bases). The CDR3 extends over 16 amino acids. The V gene lost 0 bases and the J gene lost 5 bases, with 16 bases spanning the gap. The V gene's germline CDR1 is SGHNT and CDR2 YENEEA. The CDR3 bases are TGTGCCAGCAGCTTAGATTCGGCTGGTGGGGAGGAGACCCAGTACTTC. Encoded protein: CASSLDSAGGEETQYF.

The gene calls are TRBV5-6 and TRBJ2-7, with D tentatively TRBD2 (6 bases). There are 14 residues in the CDR3. Germline V gene lookup returns CDR1 SGHDT and CDR2 YYEEEE. V shed 4 bases and J shed 3 bases, with 14 bases lying between them. In nucleotides, the CDR3 is TGTGCCAGCAGCCACGGTGGGGGGAGCTACGAGCAGTACTTC. Residues: CASSHGGGSYEQYF.

This clonotype was seen a few times. V gene TRBV4-2 combines with J gene TRBJ1-3; D remains ambiguous. Germline V lookup: CDR1 LGHNA, CDR2 YNFKEQ. Trimming took 0 bases from V and 0 from J, leaving 9 bases between them. The CDR3 consists of 16 residues. CDR3: CASSQEAAYSGNTIYF. CDR3 nucleotides: TGTGCCAGCAGCCAAGAGGCGGCATACTCTGGAAACACCATATATTTT.

This clonotype was seen more than once but under ten times. The rearrangement joins TRBV7-9 to TRBJ1-2; D remains ambiguous. Trimming removed 9 bases from V and 7 bases from J, with 15 bases in between. Germline V gene data show CDR1 as SEHNR and CDR2 as FQNEAQ (reference sequence). The length of the CDR3 is 12 residues. CDR3: CASLEGRSGYTF. CDR3 DNA sequence: TGTGCCAGTTTGGAGGGTCGTTCTGGCTACACCTTC.

Notes on this clonotype: It may be a read error: a sequence one base away is much more abundant. The chain uses TRBV3-1 and TRBJ1-4; 7 bases align to TRBD1. The CDR3 totals 14 residues. Germline V gene sequence: CDR1 LGHDT, CDR2 YNNKEL (reference sequence). The CDR3 is CARSLQSGGEKLFF. CDR3 DNA sequence: TGTGCCAGGAGCCTACAATCAGGGGGGGAAAAACTGTTTTTT.

This clonotype occurred a few times. A much bigger clone sits one base away, suggesting this may be a read error. The rearrangement uses TRBV28 and TRBJ1-1; D is perhaps TRBD1 (6 bases). Germline CDR1 and CDR2: MDHEN and SYDVKM. CDR3 length: 16 residues. CDR3 residues: CAGSLQGSLMNTEAFF. Written as DNA, the CDR3 is TGTGCCGGCAGTTTGCAGGGGTCCCTTATGAACACTGAAGCTTTCTTT. The full variable domain, completed using reference TRBV28 and TRBJ1-1, is DVKVTQSSRYLVKRTGEKVFLECVQDMDHENMFWYRQDPGLGLRLIYFSYDVKMKEKGDIPEGYSVSREKKERFSLILESASTNQTSMYLCAGSLQGSLMNTEAFFGQGTRLTVV.

This clonotype occurred many times. The chain is built from TRBV20-1 and TRBJ1-4; a weak D match, TRBD1 (5 bases). V lost 0 bases and J 8 bases, leaving 7 bases between the germline ends. The CDR3 spans 12 residues. Germline CDR1 and CDR2: DFQATT and SNEGSKA (reference sequence). The CDR3 spells CSARDQGEKLFF. CDR3 bases: TGCAGTGCTAGAGATCAGGGAGAAAAACTGTTTTTT.

A note on this clonotype: A read error may be the cause here, since a much bigger clone is one base away. The rearrangement uses TRBV20-1 and TRBJ2-1, with D maybe TRBD2 (6 bases). Germline loops: CDR1 DFQATT, CDR2 SNEGSKA (reference sequence). The CDR3 has 15 amino acids. CDR3 sequence: CSARFERASCNEQFF. The CDR3 DNA sequence: TGCAGTGCTAGATTTGAGCGGGCGTCCTGCAATGAGCAGTTCTTC.

This clonotype showed up many times. The V gene is TRBV28, the J gene TRBJ2-7; D not certain. CDR1 MDHEN and CDR2 SYDVKM come from the germline V gene. The CDR3 covers 10 residues. With 5 bases removed from V and 3 bases from J, the gap between germline ends came to 2 bases. In DNA form, the CDR3 reads TGTGCCAGCAGTCACTACGAGCAGTACTTC. Its protein product is CASSHYEQYF.

This clonotype was found many times. The rearrangement uses TRBV12-3 or TRBV12-4 and TRBJ1-1, with 8 bases aligning to TRBD1. The CDR3 totals 17 residues. Germline trimming cut 7 bases from V and 1 base from J; bases unmatched to any gene: 14. The CDR3 here is CASTQTRTGMSNTEAFF. The CDR3 bases are TGTGCCAGCACCCAAACAAGGACAGGGATGTCGAACACTGAAGCTTTCTTT.

This clonotype occurred many times. V gene TRBV7-2 combines with J gene TRBJ1-1; D is unresolved. In germline, CDR1 is SGHTA, CDR2 FQGNSA. The CDR3 loop spans 14 amino acids. The V gene lost 6 bases and the J gene lost 1 base, with 12 bases spanning the gap. This chain's CDR3 is CASRVQLENTEAFF. CDR3 coding DNA: TGTGCCAGCAGGGTGCAGCTAGAGAACACTGAAGCTTTCTTT.

Note on this clonotype: This clone may be a read error of a much larger clone one base away. The chain carries TRBV20-1 and TRBJ1-1, with 8 bases aligning to TRBD1. CDR1 DFQATT and CDR2 SNEGSKA come from the germline V gene (reference sequence). This CDR3 has 15 amino acids. CDR3 sequence (DNA): TGCAGTGTCAGTCAGGGGGCAGGAGTTGGCACTGAAGCTCTCTTT. Translation gives CSVSQGAGVGTEALF.